This entry lists 23 T cell receptor beta chains sequenced from one sample in a study of CD8+CD57+ T cells in acquired aplastic anemia. Only patients with CD8+CD57+ cell expansion on flow cytometry were chosen for sequencing. According to the study, genomic DNA was the template for TCR beta VDJ and CDR3 profiling. TCRdb redid the calling of the reads with MiXCR, one entry per CDR3 protein. Among 400,000 to 600,000 distinct CDR3 sequences, around a third were seen once, and the ten largest hold roughly 0.89%. The sequenced sample was sorted CD4+, CD8+, or CD8+CD57+ T cells (not recorded which) from PBMCs. These receptors were collected from a human donor with aplastic anemia.

The chain recombines TRBV25-1 with TRBJ2-7; 10 bases line up with TRBD1. This CDR3 is 15 amino acids long. CDR1 is MGHDK and CDR2 is SYGVNS in the germline V gene. Trimming removed 8 bases from V and 6 bases from J; junction bases left unmatched: 13. The CDR3 DNA is TGTGCCAGCTCTCTCAGCCGGGACAGGGGCCGCGAGCAGTACTTC. Its translation: CASSLSRDRGREQYF.

This clonotype showed up just once. This sequence joins TRBV15 and TRBJ1-2; possibly TRBD1 for D (6 bases). V lost 8 bases to trimming and J lost 13 bases, with 29 bases between them. The CDR3 has 15 residues. The germline gives CDR1 LNHNV, CDR2 YYDKDF (reference sequence). The CDR3 nucleotides are TGTGCCACCCGCAAAGACACAAACAGGGTAAACAGCTGCACCTTC. This codes for CATRKDTNRVNSCTF. The complete variable domain, with remaining parts taken from reference TRBV15 and TRBJ1-2, reads DAMVIQNPRYQVTQFGKPVTLSCSQTLNHNVMYWYQQKSSQAPKLLFHYYDKDFNNEADTPDNFQSRRPNTSFCFLDIRSPGLGDTAMYLCATRKDTNRVNSCTFGSGTRLTVV.

There are a few counts of this clonotype. This chain joins TRBV11-2 and TRBJ2-3; TRBD2 matches at 8 bases. V was clipped by 0 bases and J by 4 bases; unmatched bases: 9. The CDR3 sequence is 17 residues long. Germline V gene data show CDR1 as SGHAT and CDR2 as FQNNGV. CDR3 loop: CASSLDQPGGLADTQYF. CDR3 in DNA: TGTGCCAGCAGCTTAGACCAACCGGGGGGGCTGGCAGATACGCAGTATTTT.

Many counts were recorded for this clonotype. Just one base apart from a much larger clone, this may be a read error. The gene calls are TRBV19 and TRBJ2-7; 9 nucleotides line up with TRBD1. The CDR3 consists of 12 residues. Germline-derived CDR1 and CDR2 are LNHDA and SQIVND (reference sequence). V was pared by 9 bases and J by 3 bases, with 3 bases of the junction left unmatched. The CDR3 sequence is CASQDRGYEQYF. The CDR3 coding sequence is TGTGCCAGCCAGGACAGGGGCTACGAGCAGTACTTC.

This clonotype was detected only a few times. The V call is TRBV14, the J call TRBJ1-1; possible D gene TRBD1, 6 bases. Trimming cost V 5 bases and J 3 bases, with 16 bases left between them. CDR3 length: 15 amino acids. The germline CDR1 and CDR2 sequences are SGHDN and FVKESK. The CDR3 sequence: CASSFQGRRDTEAFF. The CDR3 DNA is TGTGCCAGCAGCTTCCAGGGGCGCCGGGACACTGAAGCTTTCTTT.

The table lists this clonotype with a few counts. V is TRBV20-1 and J is TRBJ1-5; the D gene is possibly TRBD1 (6 bases). The CDR3 is made up of 15 amino acids. Per the germline V gene, CDR1 is DFQATT and CDR2 is SNEGSKA (reference sequence). Trimming cost V 2 bases and J 0 bases, with 11 bases left between them. Here the CDR3 DNA reads TGCAGTGCTAGAAGTCGGACAGCTAGCAATCAGCCCCAGCATTTT. It codes for CSARSRTASNQPQHF.

This clonotype was seen only a few times. The chain has TRBV7-2 and TRBJ1-3, with D unresolved. This CDR3 spans 16 amino acids. V was shortened by 5 bases and J by 0 bases, with 14 bases between the two germline ends. CDR1 is SGHTA, CDR2 FQGNSA, per germline. CDR3 protein: CASSPDAPGSGNTIYF. DNA of the CDR3: TGTGCCAGCAGCCCCGATGCGCCCGGCTCTGGAAACACCATATATTTT. Complete variable domain (other parts from reference TRBV7-2 and TRBJ1-3): GAGVSQSPSNKVTEKGKDVELRCDPISGHTALYWYRQSLGQGLEFLIYFQGNSAPDKSGLPSDRFSAERTGGSVSTLTIQRTQQEDSAVYLCASSPDAPGSGNTIYFGEGSWLTVV.

A few counts support this clonotype. The genes are TRBV19 and TRBJ1-1; 9 bases are shared with TRBD1. V lost 9 bases to trimming and J lost 4 bases; unmatched junction nucleotides: 6. The CDR3 covers 13 residues. Germline CDR1 is LNHDA and CDR2 is SQIVND (reference sequence). This CDR3 reads CASNEGQGTEAFF. The CDR3 DNA sequence: TGTGCCAGCAACGAGGGACAGGGCACTGAAGCTTTCTTT.

This clonotype was counted ten times or more. This chain links TRBV2 with TRBJ1-1; D remains ambiguous. Germline CDR1 reads SNHLY; CDR2 reads FYNNEI. V was cut by 4 bases and J by 1 base, with 10 bases left in between. The CDR3 has 14 residues. The DNA for the CDR3 is TGTGCCAGCAGTGTGATGGAGGGGAACACTGAAGCTTTCTTT. Protein sequence: CASSVMEGNTEAFF.

Concerning this clonotype itself: The junction differs from germline at one of its ends, possibly a read error. The DNA of the CDR3 is TGTGCCAGTAGTATGAGACTAAGAGATACGCAGAATTTT. As protein: CASSMRLRDTQNF. The chain couples TRBV19 to TRBJ2-3; maybe TRBD2 (5 bases). CDR3 length equals 13 residues. From germline, CDR1 is LNHDA and CDR2 SQIVND (reference sequence).

This chain connects TRBV5-1 to TRBJ1-1; 9 nucleotides line up with TRBD1. The CDR3 runs to 16 residues. The germline V gene encodes CDR1 SGHRS and CDR2 YFSETQ. J was trimmed by 1 base and V by 4 bases; bases with no gene match: 8. The CDR3 region has the DNA TGCGCCAGCAGCCCGGACAGGGGAGGTGGGAACACTGAAGCTTTCTTT. This gives the protein CASSPDRGGGNTEAFF.

This clonotype was counted ten times or more. This chain connects TRBV15 to TRBJ1-4; no definite D call. Germline V gene sequence: CDR1 LNHNV, CDR2 YYDKDF (reference sequence). CDR3 length equals 12 residues. V was shortened by 3 bases and J by 7 bases, with 6 bases between the two germline ends. The CDR3: CATSRSSEKLFF. The CDR3 region has the DNA TGTGCCACCAGCAGGAGCAGTGAAAAACTGTTTTTT.

This clonotype has a handful of counts. A junction end diverges from the germline sequence, so it may reflect a read error. V gene TRBV19 combines with J gene TRBJ2-1, with TRBD1 identical over 7 bases. The CDR3 consists of 15 residues. CDR1 and CDR2 from the germline V gene are LNHDA and SQIVND (reference sequence). CDR3 in DNA: TGTGCCGGTAGTGGACAGGTCAGCTCCTACAATGAGCAGTTCTTC. Translated: CAGSGQVSSYNEQFF.

This clonotype was counted between two and nine times. The chain recombines TRBV12-3 or TRBV12-4 with TRBJ1-3; maybe TRBD1 (5 bases). This CDR3 region has 15 residues. V was cut by 2 bases and J by 1 base, with 9 bases left in between. CDR3 nucleotides: TGTGCCAGCAGTTTACCGGCAGGGTCTGGAAACACCATATATTTT. It is translated as CASSLPAGSGNTIYF.

This clonotype was counted at least ten times. The rearrangement links TRBV2 to TRBJ1-1, with 7 positions matching TRBD1. Losses at the gene ends were 4 bases for V and 6 bases for J; bases not matched to a gene: 11. Germline values: CDR1 SNHLY, CDR2 FYNNEI. There are 15 residues in the CDR3. The CDR3 coding sequence is TGTGCCAGCAGTGGTCCGGGACAGCAAGAATCTGAAGCTTTCTTT. Its protein product is CASSGPGQQESEAFF.

The genes are TRBV6-1 and TRBJ1-5, with 8 bases aligning to TRBD1. The CDR3 length is 15 residues. Germline CDR1 MNHNS, CDR2 SASEGT. V trimming: 4 bases; J trimming: 7 bases; junction bases outside the gene matches: 9. The CDR3 DNA follows: TGTGCCAGCAGTGGGGTCGACAGGGGAGGACAGCCCCAGCATTTT. This sequence encodes CASSGVDRGGQPQHF.

This clonotype was found many times. V usage is TRBV2 and J usage is TRBJ1-1, with D possibly TRBD1 on 5 matching bases. This CDR3 comprises 13 residues. Trimming cost V 8 bases and J 6 bases, with 16 bases left between them. CDR1 and CDR2 (germline): SNHLY, FYNNEI. The DNA for the CDR3 is TGTGCCAGCTCCTTGGACATAGGGGCTGAAGCTTTCTTT. This codes for CASSLDIGAEAFF.

In its sample, this clonotype was seen a few times. The chain has TRBV6-2 or TRBV6-3 and TRBJ1-3; D unresolved. CDR1 is MNHEY, CDR2 SVGEGT, per germline. The ends were cut back, 5 bases at V and 0 bases at J, with 8 bases in the middle. The CDR3 runs 14 residues. The CDR3 reads CASSVDASGNTIYF. DNA of the CDR3: TGTGCCAGCAGTGTCGACGCCTCTGGAAACACCATATATTTT.

This clonotype occurred a few times. The chain combines TRBV6-4 with TRBJ1-5; unclear D gene. This CDR3 has 15 residues. Germline CDR1 is MRHNA and CDR2 is SNTAGT. V lost 0 bases and J 8 bases, leaving 14 bases between the germline ends. CDR3 nucleotides: TGTGCCAGCAGTGACTCGAAGCGGGGTATGGAGCCCCAGCATTTT. Translation gives CASSDSKRGMEPQHF.

This chain joins TRBV9 and TRBJ2-6; D remains unclear. The V and J ends lost 7 bases and 1 base respectively, with 0 bases between them. The CDR3 is made up of 11 amino acids. CDR1 and CDR2 from the germline V gene are SGDLS and YYNGEE. For the CDR3, the DNA is TGTGCCAGCTCTGGGGCCAACGTCCTGACTTTC. Protein sequence: CASSGANVLTF.

The rearrangement joins TRBV28 to TRBJ1-6, with a tentative D call TRBD1 (5 bases). Trimming cost V 2 bases and J 3 bases, with 11 bases left between them. The CDR3 is made up of 16 amino acids. CDR1 is MDHEN, CDR2 SYDVKM, per germline. The DNA of the CDR3 is TGTGCCAGCAGTTTAGGGACCCTTCTCTATAATTCACCCCTCCACTTT. Translating gives CASSLGTLLYNSPLHF.

The chain is built from TRBV5-1 and TRBJ2-7; TRBD1 or TRBD2 may be the D gene (6 bases each). The CDR3 length is 13 residues. Trimming shortened V by 3 bases and J by 6 bases, and 13 bases separated the two germline ends. From germline, CDR1 is SGHRS and CDR2 YFSETQ. The CDR3 region is CASSSGRGGEQYF. CDR3 sequence (DNA): TGCGCCAGCAGCTCGGGCAGGGGAGGCGAGCAGTACTTC.

V and J are TRBV24-1 and TRBJ2-7; no clear D gene. CDR1 and CDR2 (germline): KGHDR, SFDVKD. The CDR3 spans 13 residues. The ends were cut back, 5 bases at V and 3 bases at J, with 10 bases in the middle. The CDR3 here is CATSGTDSYEQYF. CDR3 nucleotide sequence: TGTGCCACCAGTGGTACTGATAGCTACGAGCAGTACTTC.